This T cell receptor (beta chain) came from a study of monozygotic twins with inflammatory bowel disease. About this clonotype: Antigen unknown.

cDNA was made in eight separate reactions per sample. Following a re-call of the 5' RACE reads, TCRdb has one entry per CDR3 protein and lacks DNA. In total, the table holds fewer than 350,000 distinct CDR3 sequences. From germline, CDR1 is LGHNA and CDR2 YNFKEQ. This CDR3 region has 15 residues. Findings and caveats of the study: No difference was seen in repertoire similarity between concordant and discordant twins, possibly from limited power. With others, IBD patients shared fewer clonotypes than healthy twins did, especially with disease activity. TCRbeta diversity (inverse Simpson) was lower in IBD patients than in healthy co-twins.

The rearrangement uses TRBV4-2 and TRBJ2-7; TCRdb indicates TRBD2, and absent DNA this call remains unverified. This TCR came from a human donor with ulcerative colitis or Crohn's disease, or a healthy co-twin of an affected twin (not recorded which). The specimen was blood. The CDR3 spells CASSQGLARSYEQYF.